The 18 T cell receptor beta chains reported below all come from one sample, sequenced in a study of cytomegalovirus exposure and HLA in healthy donors. Researchers ran the PCR with 60 Vbeta and 13 Jbeta primers. Sequencing was performed with immunoSEQ multiplex PCR; in TCRdb, only in-frame clones are kept and a portion is missing. The table has hundreds of thousands of clones, around 64% seen once. The sample consisted of PBMCs. All receptors come from a man aged 40-49 years in good health and CMV-seropositive.

The count of this clone is one. The rearrangement joins TRBV2 to TRBJ1-2, with D unclear. This CDR3 is built from 14 residues. Trimming removed 5 bases from V and 4 bases from J, with 14 bases in between. CDR1 and CDR2 from the germline V gene are SNHLY and FYNNEI. The CDR3: CASSTRDFPYGYTF. CDR3 sequence (DNA): TGTGCCAGCAGTACCCGGGATTTCCCCTATGGCTACACCTTC.

The chain combines TRBV5-1 with TRBJ1-3; a weak D match, TRBD1 (6 bases). The germline gives CDR1 SGHRS, CDR2 YFSETQ. V lost 0 bases and J lost 2, with 9 bases in between. The CDR3 consists of 15 residues. The CDR3 loop is CASSLAAGAGNTIYF. CDR3 in DNA: TGCGCCAGCAGCTTGGCCGCAGGGGCTGGAAACACCATATATTTT.

V is TRBV28 and J is TRBJ2-5; tentative D call: TRBD2 (6 bases). The J call may be incorrect, as the DNA end agrees better with TRBJ2-7. CDR1 is MDHEN, CDR2 SYDVKM, per germline. The CDR3 is 14 amino acids. The CDR3, as DNA: TGTGCCAGCAGTTTGGGGGGTAGATTCTACGAGCAGTACTTC. This sequence encodes CASSLGGRFYEQYF.

The chain couples TRBV7-9 to TRBJ1-6; 7 nucleotides align to TRBD1. The trim removed 2 bases at V and 6 bases at J, leaving 4 bases unmatched. CDR1 SEHNR and CDR2 FQNEAQ come from the germline V gene (reference sequence). The CDR3 length is 15 residues. In nucleotides, the CDR3 is TGTGCCAGCAGCTTAAGCAGGGGGAGTAATTCACCCCTCCACTTT. It is translated as CASSLSRGSNSPLHF.

This chain links TRBV6-6 with TRBJ2-3; 10 bases fit TRBD2. Germline V gene sequence: CDR1 MNHNY, CDR2 SVGAGI (reference sequence). V shed 5 bases and J 2 bases; nucleotides not matched to a gene: 7. The CDR3 loop spans 16 amino acids. CDR3 sequence reads: CASSAERGGVTDTQYF. The DNA of the CDR3 is TGTGCCAGCAGTGCAGAGCGGGGGGGCGTCACAGATACGCAGTATTTT.

The chain combines TRBV2 with TRBJ1-2; D gene unclear. Germline loops: CDR1 SNHLY, CDR2 FYNNEI. This CDR3 is 15 amino acids long. Deletions cut 7 bases from V and 4 bases from J, with 19 bases between. The CDR3 loop reads CASTRVEGPLYGYTF. DNA of the CDR3: TGTGCCAGCACCCGAGTGGAGGGTCCGCTCTATGGCTACACCTTC.

The chain combines TRBV2 with TRBJ2-2, with a weak D call TRBD2 (5 bases). V was trimmed by 1 base and J by 1 base, leaving 7 bases between them. This CDR3 has 15 amino acids. The V gene's germline CDR1 is SNHLY and CDR2 FYNNEI. The CDR3 sequence: CASSEGTGNTGELFF. The CDR3 bases are TGTGCCAGCAGTGAAGGGACTGGGAACACCGGGGAGCTGTTTTTT.

This chain links TRBV6-5 with TRBJ2-7, with D perhaps matching TRBD2 (6 bases). The V end was cut by 0 bases, the J end by 0 bases, with 9 bases between. The CDR3 extends over 15 amino acids. Germline V gene data show CDR1 as MNHEY and CDR2 as SVGAGI. CDR3 bases: TGTGCCAGCAGTTACTCACGGGGGTTCTCCTACGAGCAGTACTTC. Translated: CASSYSRGFSYEQYF.

The chain combines TRBV15 with TRBJ1-6; D may be TRBD1 (6 bases). V was pared by 4 bases and J by 8 bases, with 15 bases between. Germline CDR1 is LNHNV and CDR2 is YYDKDF (reference sequence). CDR3 length equals 15 residues. CDR3: CATSILRGWDSPLHF. The CDR3 DNA reads TGTGCCACCAGCATCTTGAGGGGGTGGGATTCACCCCTCCACTTT.

The CDR3 here is CASIDSMNTEAFF. In DNA form, the CDR3 reads TGTGCCAGCATCGACTCAATGAACACTGAAGCTTTCTTT. The chain joins TRBV18 to TRBJ1-1; unclear D gene. Trimming shortened V by 8 bases and J by 0 bases, and 10 bases separated the two germline ends. The CDR3 runs 13 residues. CDR1 and CDR2 from the germline V gene are KGHSH and LQKENI.

The rearrangement joins TRBV6-5 to TRBJ2-1, with D perhaps TRBD1 (5 bases). V was pared by 0 bases and J by 6 bases, with 9 bases between. The CDR3 sequence is 14 residues long. Germline V lookup: CDR1 MNHEY, CDR2 SVGAGI. CDR3 loop: CASSYSGQFNEQFF. The CDR3 nucleotides are TGTGCCAGCAGTTACTCTGGACAATTCAATGAGCAGTTCTTC.

The rearrangement uses TRBV7-2 and TRBJ2-5; TRBD2 aligns across 10 bases. V shed 3 bases, J shed 5 bases, and the junction held 12 bases outside the gene matches. Germline loops: CDR1 SGHTA, CDR2 FQGNSA. The CDR3 runs 17 residues. The CDR3 is CASSFAMSGGARETQYF. CDR3 sequence (DNA): TGTGCCAGCAGCTTTGCGATGAGCGGGGGGGCCAGGGAGACCCAGTACTTC.

This chain connects TRBV7-3 to TRBJ2-3; 10 bases agree with TRBD2. This CDR3 is built from 14 residues. V gave up 2 bases and J gave up 5 bases; unmatched junction bases: 1. Germline V gene lookup returns CDR1 SGHTA and CDR2 FQGTGA. CDR3 nucleotide sequence: TGTGCCAGCAGCTTAGGACTAGCGGTAGATACGCAGTATTTT. Translation gives CASSLGLAVDTQYF.

The chain is built from TRBV5-6 and TRBJ2-2; TRBD1 might be the D (6 bases). Germline-derived CDR1 and CDR2 are SGHDT and YYEEEE. The V end was cut by 2 bases, the J end by 7 bases, with 12 bases between. The CDR3 totals 14 residues. The CDR3 protein is CASSFGQSYGELFF. The CDR3 DNA reads as TGTGCCAGCAGCTTTGGACAGTCTTACGGGGAGCTGTTTTTT.

The chain joins TRBV18 to TRBJ2-3; TRBD2 matches at 7 bases. This CDR3 has 15 amino acids. Losses at the gene ends were 6 bases for V and 3 bases for J; bases not matched to a gene: 9. CDR1 is KGHSH and CDR2 is LQKENI in the germline V gene. The DNA for the CDR3 is TGTGCCAGCTCTCCCGGGACGGGGGGAACAGATACGCAGTATTTT. This codes for CASSPGTGGTDTQYF.

Turning to this clone: The sample holds other DNA sequences that translate to the same CDR3. CDR3 residues: CASSLTGPTEAFF. The DNA for the CDR3 is TGTGCCAGCAGCTTGACAGGGCCCACTGAAGCTTTCTTT. The rearrangement links TRBV6-5 to TRBJ1-1; TRBD1 aligns across 7 bases. This CDR3 spans 13 amino acids. Germline V gene lookup returns CDR1 MNHEY and CDR2 SVGAGI. Germline trimming cut 6 bases from V and 4 bases from J; bases unmatched to any gene: 5.

This chain joins TRBV7-9 and TRBJ2-7, with 7 nucleotides matching TRBD1. This CDR3 has 14 amino acids. The V segment lost 5 bases and the J segment 1 base; nucleotides outside the gene matches: 5. Per germline, CDR1 SEHNR and CDR2 FQNEAQ (reference sequence). CDR3 sequence: CASSSRDSSYEQYF. The CDR3 DNA sequence: TGTGCCAGCAGCAGCCGGGACAGTTCCTACGAGCAGTACTTC.

With respect to this clone: A junction boundary mismatches the germline segment, possibly from a read error. The CDR3 reads CAGSFTGGSGYTF. CDR3 nucleotide sequence: TGTGCCGGCAGTTTCACAGGGGGCAGTGGCTACACCTTC. The chain carries TRBV6-6 and TRBJ1-2; TRBD1 aligns across 9 bases. Germline-derived CDR1 and CDR2 are MNHNY and SVGAGI (reference sequence). The CDR3 runs to 13 residues.